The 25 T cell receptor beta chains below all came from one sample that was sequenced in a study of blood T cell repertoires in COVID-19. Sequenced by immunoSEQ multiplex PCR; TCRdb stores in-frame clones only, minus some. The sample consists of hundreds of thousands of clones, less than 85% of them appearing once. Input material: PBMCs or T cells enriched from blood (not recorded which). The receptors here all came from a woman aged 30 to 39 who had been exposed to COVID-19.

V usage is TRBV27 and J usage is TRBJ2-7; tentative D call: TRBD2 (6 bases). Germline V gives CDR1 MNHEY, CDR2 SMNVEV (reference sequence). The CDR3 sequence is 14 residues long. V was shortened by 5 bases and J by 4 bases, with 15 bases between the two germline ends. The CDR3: CASSGSGGAYEQYF. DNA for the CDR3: TGTGCCAGCAGTGGTTCGGGCGGGGCTTACGAGCAGTACTTC.

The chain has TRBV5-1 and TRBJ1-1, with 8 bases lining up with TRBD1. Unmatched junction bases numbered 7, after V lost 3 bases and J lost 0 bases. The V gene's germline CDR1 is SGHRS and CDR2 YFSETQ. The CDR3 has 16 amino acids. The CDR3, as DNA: TGCGCCAGCAGCTCCGGGACAGGAGTAATGAACACTGAAGCTTTCTTT. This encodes CASSSGTGVMNTEAFF.

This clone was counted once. CDR3 residues: CASSYSGTGGGQPQHF. CDR3 in DNA: TGTGCCAGCAGTTACTCAGGGACAGGGGGGGGTCAGCCCCAGCATTTT. The chain is built from TRBV6-5 and TRBJ1-5, with 11 bases that match TRBD1. J was trimmed by 6 bases and V by 0 bases; bases with no gene match: 4. Per germline, CDR1 MNHEY and CDR2 SVGAGI. The CDR3 is 16 amino acids.

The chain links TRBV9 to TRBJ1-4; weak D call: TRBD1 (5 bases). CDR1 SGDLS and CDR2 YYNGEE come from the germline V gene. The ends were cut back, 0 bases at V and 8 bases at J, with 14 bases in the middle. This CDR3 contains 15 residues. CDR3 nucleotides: TGTGCCAGCAGCGTAGCCTGGGGCGTGGGCGAAAAACTGTTTTTT. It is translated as CASSVAWGVGEKLFF.

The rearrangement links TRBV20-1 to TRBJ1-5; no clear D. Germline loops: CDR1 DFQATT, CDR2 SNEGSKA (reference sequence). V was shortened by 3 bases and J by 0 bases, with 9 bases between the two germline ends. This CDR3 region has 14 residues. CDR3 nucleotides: TGCAGTGCTAGTTCCGGGTATAGCAATCAGCCCCAGCATTTT. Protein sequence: CSASSGYSNQPQHF.

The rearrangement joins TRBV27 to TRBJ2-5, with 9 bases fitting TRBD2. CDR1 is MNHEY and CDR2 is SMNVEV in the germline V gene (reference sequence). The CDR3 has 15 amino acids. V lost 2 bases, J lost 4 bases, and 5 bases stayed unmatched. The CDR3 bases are TGTGCCAGCAGTTTAGCGGGAGGGTTTGGAGAGACCCAGTACTTC. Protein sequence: CASSLAGGFGETQYF.

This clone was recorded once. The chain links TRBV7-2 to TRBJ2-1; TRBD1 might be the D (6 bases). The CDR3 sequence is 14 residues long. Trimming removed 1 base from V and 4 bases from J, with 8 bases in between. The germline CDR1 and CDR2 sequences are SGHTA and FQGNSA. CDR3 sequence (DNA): TGTGCCAGCAGCTTAGTCAGGGGATACAATGAGCAGTTCTTC. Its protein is CASSLVRGYNEQFF.

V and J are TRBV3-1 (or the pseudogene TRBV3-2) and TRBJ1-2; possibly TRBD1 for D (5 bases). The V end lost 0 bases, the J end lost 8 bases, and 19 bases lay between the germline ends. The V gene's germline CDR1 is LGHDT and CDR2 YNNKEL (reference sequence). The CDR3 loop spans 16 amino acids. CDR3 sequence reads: CASSQDQVGPTSGYTF. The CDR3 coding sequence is TGTGCCAGCAGCCAAGATCAGGTGGGGCCGACTTCGGGCTACACCTTC.

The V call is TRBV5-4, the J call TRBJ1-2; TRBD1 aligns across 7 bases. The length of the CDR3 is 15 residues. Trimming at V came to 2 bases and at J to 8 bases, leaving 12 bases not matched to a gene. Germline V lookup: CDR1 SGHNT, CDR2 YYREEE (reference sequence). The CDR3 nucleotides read TGTGCCAGCAGCTTAATGAAGACAGGGAAGTACGGCTACACCTTC. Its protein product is CASSLMKTGKYGYTF. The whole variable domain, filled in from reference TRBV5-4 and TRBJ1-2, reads ETGVTQSPTHLIKTRGQQVTLRCSSQSGHNTVSWYQQALGQGPQFIFQYYREEENGRGNFPPRFSGLQFPNYSSELNVNALELDDSALYLCASSLMKTGKYGYTFGSGTRLTVV.

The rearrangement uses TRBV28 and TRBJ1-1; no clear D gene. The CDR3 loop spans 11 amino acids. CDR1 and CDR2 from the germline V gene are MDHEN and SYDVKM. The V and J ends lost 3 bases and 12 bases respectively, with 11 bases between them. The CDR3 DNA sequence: TGTGCCAGCAGTTTTGCGTTGGAGCCTTTCTTT. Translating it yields CASSFALEPFF.

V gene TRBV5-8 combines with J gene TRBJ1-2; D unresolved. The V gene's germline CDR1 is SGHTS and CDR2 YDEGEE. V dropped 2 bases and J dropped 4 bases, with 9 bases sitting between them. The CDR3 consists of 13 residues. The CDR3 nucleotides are TGTGCCAGCAGCTTAAGAAACAGCTATGGCTACACCTTC. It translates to CASSLRNSYGYTF.

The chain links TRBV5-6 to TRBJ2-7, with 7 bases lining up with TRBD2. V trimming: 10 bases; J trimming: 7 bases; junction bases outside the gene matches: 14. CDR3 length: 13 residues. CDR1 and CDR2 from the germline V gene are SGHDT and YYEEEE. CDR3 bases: TGTGCCTGCAACTTCCGGGGGGTTGAGGAGCAGTACTTC. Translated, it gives CACNFRGVEEQYF.

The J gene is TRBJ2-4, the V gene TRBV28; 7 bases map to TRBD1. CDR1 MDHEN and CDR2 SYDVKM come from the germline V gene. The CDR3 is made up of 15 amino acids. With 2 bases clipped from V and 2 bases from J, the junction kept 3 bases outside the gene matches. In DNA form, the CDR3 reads TGTGCCAGCAGTTTAAGGGGGCTGACCAAAAACATTCAGTACTTC. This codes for CASSLRGLTKNIQYF. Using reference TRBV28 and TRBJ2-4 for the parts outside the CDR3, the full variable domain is DVKVTQSSRYLVKRTGEKVFLECVQDMDHENMFWYRQDPGLGLRLIYFSYDVKMKEKGDIPEGYSVSREKKERFSLILESASTNQTSMYLCASSLRGLTKNIQYFGAGTRLSVL.

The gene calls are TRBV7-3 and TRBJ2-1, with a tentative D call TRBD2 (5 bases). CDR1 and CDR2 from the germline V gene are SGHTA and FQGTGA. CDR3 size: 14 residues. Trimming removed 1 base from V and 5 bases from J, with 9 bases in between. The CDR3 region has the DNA TGTGCCAGCAGCTTAATGGAGGCCCACAATGAGCAGTTCTTC. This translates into CASSLMEAHNEQFF.

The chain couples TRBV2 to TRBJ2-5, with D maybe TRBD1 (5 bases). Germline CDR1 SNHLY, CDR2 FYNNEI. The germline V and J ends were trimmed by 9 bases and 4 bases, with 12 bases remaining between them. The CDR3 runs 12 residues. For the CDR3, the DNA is TGTGCCAGTCGACAGCATGTAGAGACCCAGTACTTC. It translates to CASRQHVETQYF.

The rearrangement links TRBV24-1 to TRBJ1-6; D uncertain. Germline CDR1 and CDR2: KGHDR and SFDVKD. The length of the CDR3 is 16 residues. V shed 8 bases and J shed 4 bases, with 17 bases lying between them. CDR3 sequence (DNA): TGTGCCACCACCCGTTTCTCAGAAACGTATAATTCACCCCTCCACTTT. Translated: CATTRFSETYNSPLHF.

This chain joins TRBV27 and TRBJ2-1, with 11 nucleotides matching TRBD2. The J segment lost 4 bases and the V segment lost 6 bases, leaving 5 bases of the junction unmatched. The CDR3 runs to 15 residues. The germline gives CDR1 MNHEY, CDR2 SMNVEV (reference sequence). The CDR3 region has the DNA TGTGCCAGCAGGGGTAGCGGGGGGGTGTACAATGAGCAGTTCTTC. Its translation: CASRGSGGVYNEQFF.

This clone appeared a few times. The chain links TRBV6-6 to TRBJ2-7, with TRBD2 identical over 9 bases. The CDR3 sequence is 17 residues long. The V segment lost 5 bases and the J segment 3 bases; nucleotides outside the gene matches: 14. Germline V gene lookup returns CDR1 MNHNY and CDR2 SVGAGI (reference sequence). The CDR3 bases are TGTGCCAGCAGTCCTGAACTAAGGCTAGCGGGGAACTACGAGCAGTACTTC. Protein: CASSPELRLAGNYEQYF.

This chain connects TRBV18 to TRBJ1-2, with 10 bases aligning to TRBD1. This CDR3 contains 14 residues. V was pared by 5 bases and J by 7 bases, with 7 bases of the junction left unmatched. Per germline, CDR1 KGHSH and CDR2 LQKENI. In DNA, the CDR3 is TGTGCCAGCTCATCGGACAGGGGGAGCAGTGGCTACACCTTC. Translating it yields CASSSDRGSSGYTF.

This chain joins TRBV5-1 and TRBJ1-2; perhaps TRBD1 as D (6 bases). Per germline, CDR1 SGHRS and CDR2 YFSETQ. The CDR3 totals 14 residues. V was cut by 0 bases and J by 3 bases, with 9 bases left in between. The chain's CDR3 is CASSLGQDDYGYTF. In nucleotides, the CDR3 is TGCGCCAGCAGCTTGGGACAGGATGACTATGGCTACACCTTC.

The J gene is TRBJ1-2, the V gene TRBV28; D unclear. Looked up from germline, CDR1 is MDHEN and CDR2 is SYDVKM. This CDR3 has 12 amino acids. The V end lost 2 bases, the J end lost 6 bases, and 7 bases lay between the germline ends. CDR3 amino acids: CASSLGLNGYTF. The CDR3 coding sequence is TGTGCCAGCAGTTTAGGGCTGAATGGCTACACCTTC.

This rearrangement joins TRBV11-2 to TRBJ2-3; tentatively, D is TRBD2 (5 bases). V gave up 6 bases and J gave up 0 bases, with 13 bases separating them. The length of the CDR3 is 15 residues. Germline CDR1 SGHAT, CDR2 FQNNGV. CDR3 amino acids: CASSDAPSSTDTQYF. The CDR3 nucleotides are TGTGCCAGCAGTGATGCCCCTAGCAGCACAGATACGCAGTATTTT. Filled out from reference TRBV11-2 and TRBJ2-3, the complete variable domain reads EAGVAQSPRYKIIEKRQSVAFWCNPISGHATLYWYQQILGQGPKLLIQFQNNGVVDDSQLPKDRFSAERLKGVDSTLKIQPAKLEDSAVYLCASSDAPSSTDTQYFGPGTRLTVL.

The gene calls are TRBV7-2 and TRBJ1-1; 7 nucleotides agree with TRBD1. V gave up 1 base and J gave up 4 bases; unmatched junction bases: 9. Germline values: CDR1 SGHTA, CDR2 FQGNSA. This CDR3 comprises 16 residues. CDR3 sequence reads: CASSLGQGRPVTEAFF. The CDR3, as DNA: TGTGCCAGCAGCTTAGGACAGGGTAGGCCGGTCACTGAAGCTTTCTTT.

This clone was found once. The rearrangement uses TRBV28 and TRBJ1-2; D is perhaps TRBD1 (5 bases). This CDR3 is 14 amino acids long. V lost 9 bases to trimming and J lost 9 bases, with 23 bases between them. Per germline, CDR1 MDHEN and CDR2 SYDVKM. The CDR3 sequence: CASESAGGVLRYTF. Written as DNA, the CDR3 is TGTGCCAGTGAATCAGCGGGGGGGGTATTGCGCTACACCTTC.

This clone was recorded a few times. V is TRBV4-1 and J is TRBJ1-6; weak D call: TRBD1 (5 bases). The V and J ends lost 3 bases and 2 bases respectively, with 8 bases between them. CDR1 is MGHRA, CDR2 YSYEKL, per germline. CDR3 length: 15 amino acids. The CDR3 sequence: CASSQTETYNSPLHF. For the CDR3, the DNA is TGCGCCAGCAGCCAGACAGAAACCTATAATTCACCCCTCCACTTT.